This is a list of T cell receptor beta chains from one sample in a study of post-analysis software for immune sequencing data. MiXCR was run by TCRdb on the PCR reads, yielding one entry per CDR3 protein. Of about 810,000 distinct CDR3 sequences listed, about 57% are singletons. The sequenced material came from blood. The receptors stem from a girl aged 10-17 years with multiple sclerosis. Both conserved end residues are part of each CDR3. The order of the fields is V gene, D gene, J gene, clone size, CDR3 DNA, CDR3 protein. D genes are given only for firm matches. The listing skips clone size in some rows; elsewhere it reads once, few, many or a size class.

TRBV29-1	TRBD1	TRBJ2-1	NA	TGCAGCGTTGACTCACAGGGGGCTCGTTACAATGAGCAGTTCTTC	CSVDSQGARYNEQFF
TRBV7-3	NA	TRBJ2-3	few	TGTGCCAGCAGCTTAGCCGGCGGGGAGGCAGATACGCAGTATTTT	CASSLAGGEADTQYF
TRBV20-1	TRBD1	TRBJ2-7	few	TGCAGTGCTAGGGAAGCAGACAGGGGTCACGAGCAGTACTTC	CSAREADRGHEQYF
TRBV7-2	NA	TRBJ2-5	NA	TGTGCCAGCAGCTTAGGACAGAGGGGGGGGGAGACCCAGTACTTC	CASSLGQRGGETQYF
TRBV5-1	TRBD1	TRBJ2-7	NA	TGCGCCAGCAGCACCTCCACAGGGGGCGAGCAGTACTTC	CASSTSTGGEQYF
TRBV4-1	NA	TRBJ1-2	NA	TGCGCCAGCAGCCAACCAGAGCTTGCGGTTTTCTATGGCTACACCTTC	CASSQPELAVFYGYTF
TRBV5-1	TRBD2	TRBJ2-1	NA	TGCGCCAGCAGCTTCGGACTAGCGGGGGCTCACTACAATGAGCAGTTCTTC	CASSFGLAGAHYNEQFF
TRBV29-1	TRBD2	TRBJ2-5	NA	TGCAGCGTTGGACTAGCGGGAGGGCCGCCGGAGACCCAGTACTTC	CSVGLAGGPPETQYF
TRBV5-1	NA	TRBJ1-2	NA	TGCGCCAGCAGCTTAAACGGGCCTAATGGCTACACCTTC	CASSLNGPNGYTF
TRBV5-1	NA	TRBJ1-2	NA	TGCGCCAGCAGCTTGGTGCCCAGGGCCCTTGACTATGGCTACACCTTC	CASSLVPRALDYGYTF
TRBV7-9	NA	TRBJ1-2	NA	TGTGCCAGCAGCCCCGCCCCGACAGATTATTATGGCTACACCTTC	CASSPAPTDYYGYTF
TRBV7-2	NA	TRBJ2-1	NA	TGTGCCAGCAGCTTCCGGGACGGTCCCTACAATGAGCAGTTCTTC	CASSFRDGPYNEQFF
TRBV20-1	TRBD1	TRBJ2-7	few	TGCAGTGCTATCAGGACAGGGAGCAACGAGCAGTACTTC	CSAIRTGSNEQYF
TRBV2	TRBD2	TRBJ2-1	NA	TGTGCCAGCAGTGATGGGACTAGTAACAATGAGCAGTTCTTC	CASSDGTSNNEQFF
TRBV6-5	TRBD2	TRBJ2-1	NA	TGTGCCAGCAGTTACGGTCCGGGAGCGGGAGGTAATGAGCAGTTCTTC	CASSYGPGAGGNEQFF
TRBV4-1	NA	TRBJ1-6	once	TGCGCCAGCAGCCAAGGCCAGGGAGGCTCACCCCTCCACTTT	CASSQGQGGSPLHF